The present T cell receptor beta chain was sequenced within a study of CD8 T cells in ankylosing spondylitis. MiXCR, applied by TCRdb to the 5' RACE reads, yields one record per CDR3 protein. The sample includes around 150,000 distinct CDR3 sequences, around 43% of them seen just once. V lost 5 bases, J lost 8 bases, and 15 bases lay in between. The CDR3 is made up of 13 amino acids. This TCR was sampled from a male donor with ankylosing spondylitis. What was sequenced was synovial fluid, either unsorted or a sorted T cell fraction (not recorded which). The gene calls are TRBV12-3 or TRBV12-4 and TRBJ1-2; no firm D call. CDR3 coding DNA: TGTGCCAGCAGTCCACCCAGCCCGGGCGGCTACACCTTC. Translating it yields CASSPPSPGGYTF.